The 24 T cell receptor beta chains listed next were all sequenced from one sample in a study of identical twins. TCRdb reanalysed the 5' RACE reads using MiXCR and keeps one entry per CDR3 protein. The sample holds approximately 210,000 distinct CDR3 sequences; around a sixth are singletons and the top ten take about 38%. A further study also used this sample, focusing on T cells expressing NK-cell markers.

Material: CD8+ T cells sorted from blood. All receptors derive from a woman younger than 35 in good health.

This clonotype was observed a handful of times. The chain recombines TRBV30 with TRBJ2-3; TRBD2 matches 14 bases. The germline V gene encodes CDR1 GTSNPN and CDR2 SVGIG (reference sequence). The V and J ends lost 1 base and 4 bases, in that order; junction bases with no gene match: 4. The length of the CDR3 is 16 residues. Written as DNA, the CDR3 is TGTGCCTGGAGTGCGGGACTAGCGGGAGAAGCAGATACGCAGTATTTT. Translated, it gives CAWSAGLAGEADTQYF.

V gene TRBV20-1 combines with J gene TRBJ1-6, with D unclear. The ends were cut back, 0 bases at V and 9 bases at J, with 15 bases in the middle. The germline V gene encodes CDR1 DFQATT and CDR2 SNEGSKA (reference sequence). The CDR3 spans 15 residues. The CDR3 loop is CSARDIQEESSPLHF. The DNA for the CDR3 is TGCAGTGCTAGAGATATCCAGGAGGAGAGTTCACCCCTCCACTTT.

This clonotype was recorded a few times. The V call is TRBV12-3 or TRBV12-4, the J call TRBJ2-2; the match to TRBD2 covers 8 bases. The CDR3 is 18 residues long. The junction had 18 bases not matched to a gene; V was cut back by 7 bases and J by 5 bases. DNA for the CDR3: TGTGCCAGCACCCTTTTTGGACTAGCAGAGTTGCAAACCGGGGAGCTGTTTTTT. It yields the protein CASTLFGLAELQTGELFF.

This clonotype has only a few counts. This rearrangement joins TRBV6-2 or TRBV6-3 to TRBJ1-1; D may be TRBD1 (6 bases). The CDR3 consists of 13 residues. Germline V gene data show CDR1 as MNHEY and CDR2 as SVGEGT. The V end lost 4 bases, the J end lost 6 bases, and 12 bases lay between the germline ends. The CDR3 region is CASSFPRGSEAFF. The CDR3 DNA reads TGTGCCAGCAGTTTCCCCAGGGGCTCTGAAGCTTTCTTT.

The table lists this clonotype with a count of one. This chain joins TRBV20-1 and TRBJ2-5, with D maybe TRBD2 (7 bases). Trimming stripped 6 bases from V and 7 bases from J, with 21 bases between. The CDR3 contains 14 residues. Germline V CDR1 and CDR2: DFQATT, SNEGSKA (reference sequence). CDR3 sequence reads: CSAGGLRVGGTQYF. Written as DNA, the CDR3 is TGCAGTGCCGGGGGGTTGAGGGTAGGGGGGACCCAGTACTTC.

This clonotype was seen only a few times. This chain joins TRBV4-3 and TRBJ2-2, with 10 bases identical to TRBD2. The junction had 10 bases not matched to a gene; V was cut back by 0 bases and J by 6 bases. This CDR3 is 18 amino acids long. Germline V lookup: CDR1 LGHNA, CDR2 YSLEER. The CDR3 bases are TGCGCCAGCAGCCAAGATCTCAGCGGGAGGGGCCCAGCCGGGGAGCTGTTTTTT. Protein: CASSQDLSGRGPAGELFF.

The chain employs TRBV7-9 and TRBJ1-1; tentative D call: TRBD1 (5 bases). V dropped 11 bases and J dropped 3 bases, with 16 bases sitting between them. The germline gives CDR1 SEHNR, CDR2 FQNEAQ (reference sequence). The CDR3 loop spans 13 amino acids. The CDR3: CAGKQGDDTEAFF. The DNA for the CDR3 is TGTGCCGGGAAGCAGGGAGACGACACTGAAGCTTTCTTT.

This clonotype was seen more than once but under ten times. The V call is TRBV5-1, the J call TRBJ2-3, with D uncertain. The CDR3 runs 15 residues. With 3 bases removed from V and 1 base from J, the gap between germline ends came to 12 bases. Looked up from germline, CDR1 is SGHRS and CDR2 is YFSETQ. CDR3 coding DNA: TGCGCCAGCAGCTATTACGGGCCGGGCACAGATACGCAGTATTTT. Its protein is CASSYYGPGTDTQYF.

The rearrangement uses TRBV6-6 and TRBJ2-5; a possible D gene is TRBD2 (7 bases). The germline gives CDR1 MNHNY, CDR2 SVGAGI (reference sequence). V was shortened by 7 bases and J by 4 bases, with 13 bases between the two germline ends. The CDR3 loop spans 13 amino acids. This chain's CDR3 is CASIEGGGETQYF. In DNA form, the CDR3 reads TGTGCCAGCATCGAGGGAGGGGGAGAGACCCAGTACTTC.

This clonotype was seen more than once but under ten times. The DNA for the CDR3 is TGTGCCACCCGGGGTGACACCGGGGAGCTGTTTTTT. Encoded protein: CATRGDTGELFF. The chain employs TRBV2 and TRBJ2-2, with D maybe TRBD2 (5 bases). There are 12 residues in the CDR3. V lost 10 bases to trimming and J lost 3 bases, with 9 bases between them. The germline V gene encodes CDR1 SNHLY and CDR2 FYNNEI. Filled out from reference TRBV2 and TRBJ2-2, the complete variable domain reads EPEVTQTPSHQVTQMGQEVILRCVPISNHLYFYWYRQILGQKVEFLVSFYNNEISEKSEIFDDQFSVERPDGSNFTLKIRSTKLEDSAMYFCATRGDTGELFFGEGSRLTVL.

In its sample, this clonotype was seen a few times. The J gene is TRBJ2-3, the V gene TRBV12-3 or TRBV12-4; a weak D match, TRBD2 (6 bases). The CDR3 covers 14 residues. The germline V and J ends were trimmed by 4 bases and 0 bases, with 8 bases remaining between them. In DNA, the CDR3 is TGTGCCAGCAGTTGGGCGGGGAGCACAGATACGCAGTATTTT. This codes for CASSWAGSTDTQYF.

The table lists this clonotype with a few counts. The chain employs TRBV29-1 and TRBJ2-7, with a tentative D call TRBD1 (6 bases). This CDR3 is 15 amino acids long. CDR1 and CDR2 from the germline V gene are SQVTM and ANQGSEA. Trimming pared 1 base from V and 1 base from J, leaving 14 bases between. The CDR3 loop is CSVEAWTAQSYEQYF. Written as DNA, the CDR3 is TGCAGCGTTGAAGCCTGGACAGCTCAGTCCTACGAGCAGTACTTC.

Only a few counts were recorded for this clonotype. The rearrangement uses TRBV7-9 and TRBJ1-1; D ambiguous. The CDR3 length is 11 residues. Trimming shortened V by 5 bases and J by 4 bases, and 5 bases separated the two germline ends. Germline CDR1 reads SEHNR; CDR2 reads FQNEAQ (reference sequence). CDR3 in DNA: TGTGCCAGCAGCCGTATCACTGAAGCTTTCTTT. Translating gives CASSRITEAFF.

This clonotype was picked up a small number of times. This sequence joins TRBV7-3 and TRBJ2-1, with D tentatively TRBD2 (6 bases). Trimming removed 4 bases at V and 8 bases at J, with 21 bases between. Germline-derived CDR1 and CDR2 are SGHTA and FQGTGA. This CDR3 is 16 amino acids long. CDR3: CASSWGPGSVEDEQFF. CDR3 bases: TGTGCCAGCAGCTGGGGTCCCGGGAGCGTAGAGGATGAGCAGTTCTTC.

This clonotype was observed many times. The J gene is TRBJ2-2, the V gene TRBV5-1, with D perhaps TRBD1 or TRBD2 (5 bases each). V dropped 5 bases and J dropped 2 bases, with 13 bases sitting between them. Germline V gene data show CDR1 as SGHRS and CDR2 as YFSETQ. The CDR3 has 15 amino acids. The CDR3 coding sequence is TGCGCCAGCAGGTCGACGGGGCCTAACACCGGGGAGCTGTTTTTT. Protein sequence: CASRSTGPNTGELFF.

The CDR3 nucleotides read TGTGCCAGCAGCAGGACAGGGGGTAGCGATGAGCAGTTCTTC. Amino acid sequence: CASSRTGGSDEQFF. The V gene is TRBV6-4, the J gene TRBJ2-1; 10 bases match TRBD1. CDR1 is MRHNA, CDR2 SNTAGT, per germline. With 6 bases clipped from V and 8 bases from J, the junction kept 7 bases outside the gene matches. The CDR3 extends over 14 amino acids.

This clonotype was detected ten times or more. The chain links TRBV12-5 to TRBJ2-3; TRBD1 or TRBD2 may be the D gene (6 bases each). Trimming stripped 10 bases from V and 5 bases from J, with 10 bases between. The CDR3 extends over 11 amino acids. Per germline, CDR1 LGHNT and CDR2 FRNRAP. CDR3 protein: CATGEEDTQYF. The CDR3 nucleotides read TGTGCTACAGGGGAGGAAGATACGCAGTATTTT.

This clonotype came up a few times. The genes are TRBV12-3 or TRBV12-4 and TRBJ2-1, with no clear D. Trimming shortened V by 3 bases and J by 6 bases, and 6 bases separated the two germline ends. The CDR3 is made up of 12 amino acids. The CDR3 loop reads CASSFGTNEQFF. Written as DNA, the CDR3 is TGTGCCAGCAGTTTCGGTACCAATGAGCAGTTCTTC.

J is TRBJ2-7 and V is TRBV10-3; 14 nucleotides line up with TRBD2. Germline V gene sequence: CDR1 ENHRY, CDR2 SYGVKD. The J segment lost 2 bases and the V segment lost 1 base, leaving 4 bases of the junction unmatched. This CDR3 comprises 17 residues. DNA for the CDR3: TGTGCCATCAGTGAGTGGACGGGACTAGCGGGGGCCTACGAGCAGTACTTC. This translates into CAISEWTGLAGAYEQYF.

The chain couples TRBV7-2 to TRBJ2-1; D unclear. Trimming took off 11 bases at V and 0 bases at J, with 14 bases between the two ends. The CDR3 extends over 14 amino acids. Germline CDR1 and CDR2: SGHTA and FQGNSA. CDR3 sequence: CAASSPSSYNEQFF. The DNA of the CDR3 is TGTGCCGCGTCGAGCCCAAGCTCCTACAATGAGCAGTTCTTC. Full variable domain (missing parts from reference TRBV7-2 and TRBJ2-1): GAGVSQSPSNKVTEKGKDVELRCDPISGHTALYWYRQSLGQGLEFLIYFQGNSAPDKSGLPSDRFSAERTGGSVSTLTIQRTQQEDSAVYLCAASSPSSYNEQFFGPGTRLTVL.

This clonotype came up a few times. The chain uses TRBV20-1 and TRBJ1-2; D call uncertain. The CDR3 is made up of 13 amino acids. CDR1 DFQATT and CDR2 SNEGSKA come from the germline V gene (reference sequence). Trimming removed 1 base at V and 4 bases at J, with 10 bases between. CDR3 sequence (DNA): TGCAGTGCTAGAGGGCTCCCACCCTATGGCTACACCTTC. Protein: CSARGLPPYGYTF.

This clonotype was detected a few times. CDR3 sequence: CASSTTSGGRYNEQFF. DNA of the CDR3: TGTGCCAGCAGCACGACTAGCGGGGGCCGTTACAATGAGCAGTTCTTC. This chain uses TRBV9 with TRBJ2-1; 12 nucleotides align to TRBD2. With V trimmed by 4 bases and J by 4 bases, 6 bases remained unmatched. Germline CDR1 and CDR2: SGDLS and YYNGEE. The length of the CDR3 is 16 residues. The full variable domain, completed using reference TRBV9 and TRBJ2-1, is DSGVTQTPKHLITATGQRVTLRCSPRSGDLSVYWYQQSLDQGLQFLIQYYNGEERAKGNILERFSAQQFPDLHSELNLSSLELGDSALYFCASSTTSGGRYNEQFFGPGTRLTVL.

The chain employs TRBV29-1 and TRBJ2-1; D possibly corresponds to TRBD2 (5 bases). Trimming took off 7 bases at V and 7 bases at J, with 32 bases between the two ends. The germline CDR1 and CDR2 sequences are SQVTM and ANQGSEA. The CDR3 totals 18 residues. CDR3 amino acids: CSALSGRSGREKRNEQFF. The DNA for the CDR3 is TGCAGCGCCCTGAGCGGCCGGAGTGGGCGCGAAAAGAGGAATGAGCAGTTCTTC.

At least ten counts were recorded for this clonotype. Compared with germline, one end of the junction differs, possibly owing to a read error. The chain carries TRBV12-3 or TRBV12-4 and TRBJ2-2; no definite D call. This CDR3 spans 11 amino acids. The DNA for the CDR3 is TGCGCCAGCAGCCCGCCCGGGGAGCTGTTTTTT. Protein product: CASSPPGELFF.